This TCR beta chain was recorded in a study of blood T cell repertoires in COVID-19. Original methodology: Reference gene primer amplification gave nucleated cell count estimates. Profiled with immunoSEQ multiplex PCR; TCRdb holds only in-frame clones, not every one. The V and J calls and clone size are taken from that table; D and trimming were inferred from the DNA. The repertoire has fewer than 300,000 clones, approximately 83% of them found once; the top ten carry about an eighth. The sample was peripheral blood. The origin of this receptor is a human donor in a cohort sampled during active COVID-19.

The CDR3 spells CASSFEQGTSEAFF. The CDR3 bases are TGCGCCAGCAGCTTTGAACAGGGGACCTCTGAAGCTTTCTTT. The chain joins TRBV5-1 to TRBJ1-1; TRBD1 aligns across 7 bases. The CDR3 has 14 amino acids. After removal of 2 bases from V and 6 bases from J, the junction contained 7 bases not matched to a gene. Germline loops: CDR1 SGHRS, CDR2 YFSETQ.